The T cell receptor beta chain described here comes from a study of T cells in Graves' hyperthyroidism and ophthalmopathy. TCR beta CDR3 regions were amplified from RNA. Primed by the HTBI set, a first-round RT-PCR was run on the TCR CDR3. TCRdb reprocessed the multiplex PCR reads via MiXCR and lists one record per CDR3 protein. The sample holds about 340,000 distinct CDR3 sequences, 18% seen once. Each diagnosis was grounded in clinical symptoms, serum thyroxine and TRAb, thyroid ultrasound, and orbital computed tomography. The source of the PBMCs was approximately 9.5 ml of fresh peripheral blood. A word on this clonotype: What it binds is unknown.

There are 13 residues in the CDR3. Germline V gives CDR1 SGDLS, CDR2 YYNGEE. V lost 3 bases, J lost 0 bases, and 6 bases lay in between. Study-wide results and caveats: The model predicted ophthalmopathy a median approximately 6 months before onset. Classification by a 13 V-J model distinguished ophthalmopathy from stable hyperthyroidism.

This clonotype was sampled from a woman aged 45-65 years with Graves' hyperthyroidism. The sequenced sample was blood. The chain carries TRBV9 and TRBJ1-1; no clear D. CDR3 DNA sequence: TGTGCCAGCAGCGATGGGGTGAACACTGAAGCTTTCTTT. It is translated as CASSDGVNTEAFF.